What follows is one TCR beta chain and its context. Libraries were prepared by immunoSEQ multiplex PCR; TCRdb keeps only in-frame clonotypes and omits some of them. The repertoire holds about 200,000 clones, with around 84% as singletons. This specimen belongs to a study of blood T cell repertoires in COVID-19. With V trimmed by 1 base and J by 2 bases, 5 bases remained unmatched. CDR3 length: 16 residues. Germline lookup yields CDR1 SGHAT and CDR2 FQNNGV. The V gene is TRBV11-2, the J gene TRBJ2-7; 10 bases line up with TRBD1. The sample was PBMCs or T cells enriched from blood (not recorded which). The TCR originated in a middle-aged woman with acute COVID-19. The CDR3 nucleotides are TGTGCCAGCAGCTTAGTGCGGACAGGGGGAGCCTACGAGCAGTACTTC. Amino acid sequence: CASSLVRTGGAYEQYF.